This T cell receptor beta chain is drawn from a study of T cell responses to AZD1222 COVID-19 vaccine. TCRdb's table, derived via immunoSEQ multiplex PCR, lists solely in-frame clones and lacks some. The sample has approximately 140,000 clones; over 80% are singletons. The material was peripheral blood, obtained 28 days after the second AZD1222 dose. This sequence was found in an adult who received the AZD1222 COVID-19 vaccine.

CDR3 loop: CASSLGSPAGNTIYF. The CDR3 DNA follows: TGTGCCAGCAGCTTAGGCAGTCCGGCTGGAAACACCATATATTTT. The chain recombines TRBV5-4 with TRBJ1-3, with D unclear. The CDR3 length is 15 residues. V was trimmed by 2 bases and J by 2 bases, leaving 11 bases between them. Germline V lookup: CDR1 SGHNT, CDR2 YYREEE (reference sequence).